This T cell receptor beta chain appears in the sequencing data of a study of shared clonotypes between healthy human individuals. Whole-study results and caveats: Sequencing depth was expected to influence donor clonotype sharing.

The test was conducted at deep level. Assay: immunoSEQ multiplex PCR; the TCRdb copy retains only in-frame clones and omits some. The sample yields some 480,000 clones, 70% to 85% seen once. CDR1 ENHRY and CDR2 SYGVKD come from the germline V gene. With V trimmed by 2 bases and J by 4 bases, 8 bases remained unmatched. The CDR3 totals 15 residues. Remarks on this clone: Its antigen remains unidentified.

Donors, healthy HIV-negative adults, lacked recent acute infections or vaccinations. In unsorted samples, genomic DNA was obtained using roughly 99 million PBMCs. This TCR came from a woman aged 40 to 50 in good health. Some clones in this sample may be carry-over from other donors' samples. The V and J genes are TRBV10-3 and TRBJ2-7; 7 positions agree with TRBD1. Sequenced sample: PBMCs. The CDR3, as DNA: TGTGCCATCAGTGAGGGGGCAGGGGGTTTGTACGAGCAGTACTTC. This encodes CAISEGAGGLYEQYF.